Presented here are 14 T cell receptor beta chains from one specimen sequenced in a study of CXCR3-negative and CXCR3-positive naive CD8 T cells. TRB cDNA libraries were made by UMI-labeled 5' RACE. TCRdb re-called the 5' RACE reads, yielding one record per CDR3 amino acid sequence without DNA. Its listing shows over 45,000 distinct CDR3 sequences. The material sequenced was naive CXCR3- CD8+ T cells from blood. Subset defined: CD45RO-CCR7+CD27+CD95- naive CD8+ T cells lacking CXCR3 (TNR3-). The source is a human donor in good health. Some clones in this sample may be carry-over from other donors' samples.

The rearrangement joins TRBV7-2 to TRBJ2-2. The CDR3 loop spans 13 amino acids. CDR1 is SGHTA, CDR2 FQGNSA, per germline. CDR3 loop: CASDVGGTGELFF.

V gene TRBV7-9 combines with J gene TRBJ1-1; as DNA is missing, the TRBD1 call by TCRdb cannot be tested. The CDR3 is 13 residues long. Germline V gene sequence: CDR1 SEHNR, CDR2 FQNEAQ (reference sequence). The CDR3 region is CASSMQPGTEAFF.

V usage is TRBV19 and J usage is TRBJ1-1; absent DNA, TCRdb's TRBD1 call cannot be checked. The CDR3 is 12 residues long. Germline lookup yields CDR1 LNHDA and CDR2 SQIVND (reference sequence). The CDR3 is CASRSGGTEAFF.

This chain links TRBV12-3 or TRBV12-4 with TRBJ2-4; TCRdb's D call, TRBD2, is unchecked because there is no DNA. The CDR3 is made up of 16 amino acids. The CDR3 loop reads CASSFLPSGSFNIQYF.

The chain carries TRBV18 and TRBJ1-1; TCRdb's assignment of TRBD1 cannot be checked, as there is no DNA. This CDR3 comprises 19 residues. Germline CDR1 reads KGHSH; CDR2 reads LQKENI. This chain's CDR3 is CASSPQDRGNDYSLTEAFF. Using reference TRBV18 and TRBJ1-1 for the parts outside the CDR3, the full variable domain is NAGVMQNPRHLVRRRGQEARLRCSPMKGHSHVYWYRQLPEEGLKFMVYLQKENIIDESGMPKERFSAEFPKEGPSILRIQQVVRGDSAAYFCASSPQDRGNDYSLTEAFFGQGTRLTVV.

V and J are TRBV7-9 and TRBJ2-5; the TCRdb D gene call, TRBD1, has no DNA to confirm it. This CDR3 spans 13 amino acids. Germline loops: CDR1 SEHNR, CDR2 FQNEAQ (reference sequence). The CDR3 loop reads CASSFAGGETQYF.

This chain's CDR3 is CASSLTPPGIVPYEQYF. The chain couples TRBV7-3 to TRBJ2-7; TCRdb names TRBD2, which stays unverified in the absence of DNA. The CDR3 spans 17 residues. Germline-derived CDR1 and CDR2 are SGHTA and FQGTGA.

The chain joins TRBV9 to TRBJ1-2; the TCRdb call, TRBD1, lacks DNA for checking. This CDR3 comprises 16 residues. The V gene's germline CDR1 is SGDLS and CDR2 YYNGEE. The CDR3 spells CASSVARDRGSHGYTF.

The chain couples TRBV29-1 to TRBJ2-7; as DNA is missing, the TRBD1 call by TCRdb cannot be tested. Germline CDR1 SQVTM, CDR2 ANQGSEA. The CDR3 has 14 residues. CDR3 sequence reads: CSVTDRNSSYEQYF.

This chain connects TRBV4-3 to TRBJ2-7. The CDR3 is 15 amino acids. CDR1 is LGHNA and CDR2 is YSLEER in the germline V gene. The CDR3 sequence: CASSQDLGTTYEQYF.

The rearrangement links TRBV29-1 to TRBJ2-5; absent DNA, TCRdb's TRBD1 call cannot be checked. In germline, CDR1 is SQVTM, CDR2 ANQGSEA. The CDR3 sequence is 16 residues long. The CDR3 sequence: CSVERGGQSLPETQYF.

V usage is TRBV28 and J usage is TRBJ2-4; lacking DNA, the TRBD1 call made by TCRdb goes unchecked. Germline loops: CDR1 MDHEN, CDR2 SYDVKM. The CDR3 loop spans 16 amino acids. CDR3 sequence: CASSPRTGAVKNIQYF.

The chain links TRBV12-3 or TRBV12-4 to TRBJ2-7. The CDR3 loop spans 12 amino acids. This chain's CDR3 is CASTADSTEQYF.

The chain has TRBV23-1 and TRBJ2-5; without DNA, the TCRdb call of TRBD2 cannot be checked. TRBV23-1 is recorded as an ORF, its role being uncertain. The CDR3 contains 17 residues. CDR3 region: CASRGTSGIGRGETQYF.